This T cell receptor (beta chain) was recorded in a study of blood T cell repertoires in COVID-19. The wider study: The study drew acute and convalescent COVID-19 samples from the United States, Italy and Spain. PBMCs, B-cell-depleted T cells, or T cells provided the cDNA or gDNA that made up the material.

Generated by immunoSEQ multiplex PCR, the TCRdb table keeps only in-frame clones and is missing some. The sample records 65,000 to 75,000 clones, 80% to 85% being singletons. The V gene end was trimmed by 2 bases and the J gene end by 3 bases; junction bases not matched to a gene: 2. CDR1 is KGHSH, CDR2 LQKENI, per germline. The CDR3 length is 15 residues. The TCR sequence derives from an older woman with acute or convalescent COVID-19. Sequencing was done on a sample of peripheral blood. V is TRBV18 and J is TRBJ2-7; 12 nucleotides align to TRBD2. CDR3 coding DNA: TGTGCCAGCTCACCAATGACTAGCGGGGGCTACGAGCAGTACTTC. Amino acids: CASSPMTSGGYEQYF.